These 20 T cell receptor beta chains were sequenced from one sample in a study of T-cell reconstitution after alpha-beta-depleted transplantation in children. Preparation of the TCRbeta library was carried out with unique molecular identifiers. TCRdb analysed the PCR reads with MiXCR anew, one entry per CDR3 protein. The sample holds about 400,000 distinct CDR3 sequences, around 20% seen once. The material was PBMCs from the stem cell graft donor, obtained from the stem cell graft. The receptors here all came from a human donor who donated a stem cell graft to a child with acute myeloid leukemia.

The CDR3 is CASSGLAGGPSNEQFF. Written as DNA, the CDR3 is TGCGCCAGCAGTGGTCTAGCGGGAGGGCCAAGCAATGAGCAGTTCTTC. V is TRBV5-1 and J is TRBJ2-1; 12 nucleotides match TRBD2. This CDR3 has 16 amino acids. Trimming cost V 5 bases and J 6 bases; bases outside gene matches: 9. The germline V gene has CDR1 SGHRS and CDR2 YFSETQ.

The chain combines TRBV24-1 with TRBJ2-1; D may be TRBD1 or TRBD2 (5 bases each). V dropped 5 bases and J dropped 1 base, with 14 bases sitting between them. The CDR3 sequence is 16 residues long. CDR1 is KGHDR, CDR2 SFDVKD, per germline. CDR3 bases: TGTGCCACCAGTGGTGAACGGGGCGGATCCTACAATGAGCAGTTCTTC. As protein: CATSGERGGSYNEQFF.

On this clonotype itself: The junction differs from germline at one of its ends, possibly a read error. V gene TRBV4-3 combines with J gene TRBJ2-1, with D unclear. Germline values: CDR1 LGHNA, CDR2 YSLEER. The CDR3 is 12 amino acids. DNA for the CDR3: TGCTCCAGCAGCCAAGAACGGCGGGAGCAGTTCTTC. This translates into CSSSQERREQFF.

This chain links TRBV20-1 with TRBJ2-7, with 7 bases identical to TRBD1. Germline lookup yields CDR1 DFQATT and CDR2 SNEGSKA (reference sequence). V was pared by 5 bases and J by 4 bases, with 5 bases of the junction left unmatched. The CDR3 is made up of 12 amino acids. This CDR3 reads CSAGRQGYEQYF. In DNA, the CDR3 is TGCAGTGCTGGGAGACAGGGATACGAGCAGTACTTC.

This clonotype was seen more than once but under ten times. This chain joins TRBV4-3 and TRBJ2-7; D uncertain. The CDR3 sequence is 13 residues long. Trimming pared 0 bases from V and 4 bases from J, leaving 7 bases between. CDR1 and CDR2 (germline): LGHNA, YSLEER. CDR3 loop: CASSQDRTYEQYF. As DNA, the CDR3 is TGCGCCAGCAGCCAAGATCGGACGTACGAGCAGTACTTC.

The chain recombines TRBV3-1 with TRBJ2-7, with D unclear. The V and J ends lost 0 bases and 7 bases respectively, with 16 bases between them. This CDR3 comprises 15 residues. CDR1 and CDR2 from the germline V gene are LGHDT and YNNKEL (reference sequence). The CDR3 loop reads CASSQDFRERLEQYF. CDR3 nucleotide sequence: TGTGCCAGCAGCCAAGATTTTCGTGAACGTTTAGAGCAGTACTTC.

In this sample, this clonotype turned up many times. The chain is built from TRBV6-1 and TRBJ2-2, with a possible D match to TRBD1 (7 bases). The CDR3 has 14 residues. CDR1 and CDR2 (germline): MNHNS, SASEGT. Trimming stripped 4 bases from V and 4 bases from J, with 10 bases between. CDR3 sequence: CASSAGGSTGELFF. The CDR3 DNA follows: TGTGCCAGCAGTGCAGGGGGGAGCACCGGGGAGCTGTTTTTT.

This clonotype was seen a few times. The chain joins TRBV7-2 to TRBJ2-7; 10 positions match TRBD2. Germline trimming cut 5 bases from V and 4 bases from J; bases unmatched to any gene: 8. The CDR3 consists of 15 residues. Germline CDR1 SGHTA, CDR2 FQGNSA. CDR3 coding DNA: TGTGCCAGCAGCCTGGGACTAGCGAGGGGATACGAGCAGTACTTC. Amino acids: CASSLGLARGYEQYF.

This clonotype was picked up a small number of times. V usage is TRBV29-1 and J usage is TRBJ1-2, with TRBD1 as a possible D gene (5 bases). Trimming took 5 bases from V and 6 from J, leaving 16 bases between them. CDR3 length: 13 amino acids. In germline, CDR1 is SQVTM, CDR2 ANQGSEA. The CDR3 sequence is CSVKTADLNGYTF. The CDR3 region has the DNA TGCAGCGTTAAGACAGCGGATCTGAATGGCTACACCTTC.

The chain carries TRBV20-1 and TRBJ2-1; 7 bases are shared with TRBD2. V gave up 2 bases and J gave up 1 base; unmatched junction bases: 8. CDR1 is DFQATT, CDR2 SNEGSKA, per germline (reference sequence). The CDR3 contains 16 residues. CDR3 nucleotides: TGCAGTGCTAGACTCCCCGGGGGGAGGTCCTACAATGAGCAGTTCTTC. Encoded protein: CSARLPGGRSYNEQFF.

Only a few counts were recorded for this clonotype. The chain couples TRBV28 to TRBJ1-5, with unresolved D. Germline lookup yields CDR1 MDHEN and CDR2 SYDVKM. The CDR3 loop spans 13 amino acids. Trimming cost V 3 bases and J 3 bases, with 6 bases left between them. The CDR3: CASSFPHNQPQHF. CDR3 DNA sequence: TGTGCCAGCAGTTTTCCACACAATCAGCCCCAGCATTTT.

The chain links TRBV18 to TRBJ1-1; no clear D. V lost 1 base to trimming and J lost 2 bases, with 5 bases between them. The CDR3 extends over 13 amino acids. The V gene's germline CDR1 is KGHSH and CDR2 LQKENI. CDR3 in amino acids: CASSPLPNTEAFF. The CDR3 DNA sequence: TGTGCCAGCTCACCACTCCCAAACACTGAAGCTTTCTTT.

This clonotype was recorded a few times. The V and J genes are TRBV7-9 and TRBJ1-1; D is possibly TRBD1 (5 bases). CDR1 is SEHNR, CDR2 FQNEAQ, per germline (reference sequence). The CDR3 is 14 residues long. Trimming removed 5 bases from V and 1 base from J, with 11 bases in between. The CDR3, as DNA: TGTGCCAGCAGCACCTTCACAGGGAACACTGAAGCTTTCTTT. Its translation: CASSTFTGNTEAFF. The variable domain in full, completed from reference TRBV7-9 and TRBJ1-1, reads DTGVSQNPRHKITKRGQNVTFRCDPISEHNRLYWYRQTLGQGPEFLTYFQNEAQLEKSRLLSDRFSAERPKGSFSTLEIQRTEQGDSAMYLCASSTFTGNTEAFFGQGTRLTVV.

This clonotype has ten or more counts. This chain links TRBV29-1 with TRBJ2-1, with 7 bases lining up with TRBD1. Germline V gene sequence: CDR1 SQVTM, CDR2 ANQGSEA. V was pared by 7 bases and J by 4 bases, with 10 bases of the junction left unmatched. The CDR3 contains 14 residues. CDR3 amino acids: CSARTGRLYNEQFF. The CDR3 coding sequence is TGCAGCGCTCGGACAGGAAGGTTGTACAATGAGCAGTTCTTC.

The chain has TRBV11-1 and TRBJ2-7; 10 bases line up with TRBD2. The V gene end was trimmed by 3 bases and the J gene end by 3 bases; junction bases not matched to a gene: 14. CDR3 length: 18 amino acids. Germline V gene sequence: CDR1 SGHAT, CDR2 FQDESV (reference sequence). The CDR3 protein is CASSFVYLASGSGYEQYF. The CDR3 bases are TGTGCCAGCAGCTTCGTTTATCTGGCTAGCGGGAGTGGCTACGAGCAGTACTTC.

This clonotype was recorded a few times. The CDR3 reads CASSGTSGSEQFF. CDR3 bases: TGCGCCAGCAGCGGAACTAGCGGGAGCGAGCAGTTCTTC. V is TRBV5-1 and J is TRBJ2-1; 11 bases map to TRBD2. V lost 4 bases, J lost 10 bases, and 4 bases stayed unmatched. Germline loops: CDR1 SGHRS, CDR2 YFSETQ. The CDR3 runs to 13 residues.

The gene calls are TRBV29-1 and TRBJ2-1, with D tentatively TRBD1 (6 bases). This CDR3 has 18 residues. V was cut by 1 base and J by 0 bases, with 19 bases left in between. Germline CDR1 SQVTM, CDR2 ANQGSEA. The CDR3 reads CSVEGHLGGRSSYNEQFF. The CDR3 DNA is TGCAGCGTTGAAGGACATCTAGGGGGACGTAGCTCCTACAATGAGCAGTTCTTC.

The chain joins TRBV7-3 to TRBJ2-3; D ambiguous. This CDR3 has 13 residues. The germline V gene encodes CDR1 SGHTA and CDR2 FQGTGA. Trimming left V 2 bases short and J 1 base short, with 4 bases between. The CDR3 region has the DNA TGTGCCAGCAGCTTAGTGCGCACAGATACGCAGTATTTT. It is translated as CASSLVRTDTQYF.

V gene TRBV4-1 combines with J gene TRBJ2-7, with D unresolved. V gave up 1 base and J gave up 3 bases, with 16 bases separating them. This CDR3 has 16 residues. Germline CDR1 and CDR2: MGHRA and YSYEKL. CDR3 residues: CASSQVDTRSLYEQYF. The CDR3 coding sequence is TGCGCCAGCAGCCAAGTAGACACACGCAGCCTCTACGAGCAGTACTTC.

This clonotype turned up a few times. The J gene is TRBJ2-1, the V gene TRBV6-2 or TRBV6-3; 7 bases are a match to TRBD2. The V and J ends lost 2 bases and 4 bases, in that order; junction bases with no gene match: 11. CDR3 length: 17 residues. Per germline, CDR1 MNHEY and CDR2 SVGEGT. The CDR3 DNA reads TGTGCCAGCAGTTACGAGTTAGCGGGCAGGCAGTACAATGAGCAGTTCTTC. This sequence encodes CASSYELAGRQYNEQFF.